The entry that follows covers one T cell receptor (beta chain) sequence. Antigen unknown. Trimming stripped 6 bases from V and 3 bases from J, with 11 bases between. This CDR3 contains 13 residues. The record originates from a study of circulating tumor DNA in untreated peripheral T-cell lymphoma. Study-wide results and limits: Tumor-specific clonotypes: identified in 70% to 80% of patients, approximately 85% of baseline tissues.

This tumor tissue came from a pretreatment baseline collection. Data came from immunoSEQ multiplex PCR; TCRdb stores just in-frame clones and leaves some out. The sample includes 6,500 to 7,500 clones, approximately 80% seen only once; the top ten take 25% to 35%. Sequenced input: tumor tissue. J is TRBJ1-2 and V is TRBV6-7, with D perhaps TRBD1 (6 bases). TRBV6-7 is given ORF status, its function remaining uncertain. The TCR sequence derives from a human donor with peripheral T-cell lymphoma. The chain's CDR3 is CASRDRWDYGYTF. For the CDR3, the DNA is TGTGCCAGCAGAGACAGGTGGGACTATGGCTACACCTTC.